This TCR beta chain stems from a study of immune characterization of retroperitoneal liposarcoma. CDR1 and CDR2 (germline): MNHEY, SMNVEV (reference sequence). The CDR3 runs to 16 residues. After removal of 5 bases from V and 11 bases from J, the junction contained 15 bases not matched to a gene. TCRdb reprocessed the PCR reads with MiXCR, giving one entry per CDR3 protein. The data show under 2,000 distinct CDR3 sequences, 42% seen once. Sequenced material: tumor tissue. V is TRBV27 and J is TRBJ2-5; 12 bases fit TRBD2. The receptor's source is a female donor with retroperitoneal liposarcoma. The CDR3 protein is CASSTGLAGRYNEQYF. The DNA for the CDR3 is TGTGCCAGCAGTACCGGACTAGCGGGAAGGTACAATGAGCAGTACTTC.